The 27 T cell receptor beta chains below come from one sample, sequenced in a study of radiotherapy plus CTLA-4 blockade in lung cancer. Assay used: immunoSEQ multiplex PCR; TCRdb lists only in-frame clones, some missing. The table includes around 70,000 clones, over 75% detected once. The sample consisted of peripheral blood, taken from a patient treated with radiotherapy plus ipilimumab. Receptors originate from a human donor with non-small cell lung cancer who had a partial response to radiotherapy plus ipilimumab.

The chain employs TRBV2 and TRBJ2-7, with D possibly matching TRBD1 (6 bases). This CDR3 is 15 amino acids long. Germline V CDR1 and CDR2: SNHLY, FYNNEI. Trimming took 8 bases from V and 1 from J, leaving 18 bases between them. CDR3 residues: CASSSPGTHSYEQYF. The CDR3 DNA reads TGTGCCAGCTCTTCCCCCGGGACACATTCCTACGAGCAGTACTTC.

The rearrangement links TRBV18 to TRBJ2-1; 10 bases align to TRBD2. This CDR3 has 15 residues. V trimming: 5 bases; J trimming: 6 bases; junction bases outside the gene matches: 7. Per the germline V gene, CDR1 is KGHSH and CDR2 is LQKENI. The CDR3 nucleotides read TGTGCCAGCTCAACAGGACTAGCGGAGGTCAATGAGCAGTTCTTC. Residues: CASSTGLAEVNEQFF.

This chain links TRBV6-1 with TRBJ1-4; a weak D match, TRBD1 (5 bases). Germline assignment: CDR1 MNHNS and CDR2 SASEGT. Trimming pared 0 bases from V and 4 bases from J, leaving 9 bases between. This CDR3 comprises 15 residues. This CDR3 reads CASSEAGGVNEKLFF. The CDR3 DNA is TGTGCCAGCAGTGAAGCGGGGGGGGTTAATGAAAAACTGTTTTTT.

This rearrangement joins TRBV11-2 to TRBJ1-1; D might be TRBD1 (5 bases). Between the trimmed V and J ends, which lost 2 bases and 9 bases, there was a span of 28 bases. Germline assignment: CDR1 SGHAT and CDR2 FQNNGV. The CDR3 consists of 18 residues. CDR3 sequence: CASSLSYTGTTLTSQAFF. The CDR3 DNA sequence: TGTGCCAGCAGCTTATCGTATACGGGGACTACCCTCACCAGCCAAGCTTTCTTT.

The rearrangement uses TRBV5-4 and TRBJ1-1, with D unresolved. V lost 3 bases and J lost 0, with 9 bases in between. Germline CDR1 reads SGHNT; CDR2 reads YYREEE (reference sequence). This CDR3 spans 14 amino acids. DNA of the CDR3: TGTGCCAGCAGCTCGGACGGGGTGAACACTGAAGCTTTCTTT. Amino acids: CASSSDGVNTEAFF.

This chain links TRBV25-1 with TRBJ1-2; weak D call: TRBD1 (5 bases). Trimming removed 3 bases at V and 5 bases at J, with 16 bases between. CDR3 length equals 15 residues. CDR1 is MGHDK, CDR2 SYGVNS, per germline. Here the CDR3 DNA reads TGTGCCAGCAGTGAGGATCCCCCGCGACAGTATGGCTACACCTTC. It specifies CASSEDPPRQYGYTF.

The V gene is TRBV19, the J gene TRBJ2-7; D is perhaps TRBD1 (5 bases). Trimming cost V 8 bases and J 3 bases, with 14 bases left between them. This CDR3 has 13 amino acids. Germline V gives CDR1 LNHDA, CDR2 SQIVND (reference sequence). The CDR3 DNA follows: TGTGCCAGTCAACGGCAGGGCTACTACGAGCAGTACTTC. It codes for CASQRQGYYEQYF.

J is TRBJ1-1 and V is TRBV6-5, with D possibly TRBD1 on 5 matching bases. The V gene's germline CDR1 is MNHEY and CDR2 SVGAGI. The CDR3 has 13 amino acids. The ends were cut back, 5 bases at V and 3 bases at J, with 10 bases in the middle. The CDR3 DNA sequence: TGTGCCAGCAGTACGACAGCGTACACTGAAGCTTTCTTT. Translated, it gives CASSTTAYTEAFF.

V is TRBV10-3 and J is TRBJ2-7; unclear D gene. Germline CDR1 ENHRY, CDR2 SYGVKD. The CDR3 sequence is 12 residues long. The V and J ends lost 2 bases and 4 bases respectively, with 6 bases between them. The CDR3 DNA sequence: TGTGCCATCAGTGAGGAGGAGTACGAGCAGTACTTC. Its protein product is CAISEEEYEQYF.

The chain has TRBV7-9 and TRBJ2-5; 10 bases are a match to TRBD1. The closer fit of TRBJ2-7 to the DNA end suggests the J call may be wrong. The CDR3 length is 16 residues. Germline V gene data show CDR1 as SEHNR and CDR2 as FQNEAQ (reference sequence). The CDR3, as DNA: TGTGCCAGCACCAGTACCGGGACAGGGGACTCCTACGAGCAGTACTTC. Its protein is CASTSTGTGDSYEQYF.

The V call is TRBV29-1, the J call TRBJ2-7, with D perhaps matching TRBD1 (6 bases). Germline assignment: CDR1 SQVTM and CDR2 ANQGSEA. V was clipped by 6 bases and J by 0 bases, with 12 bases between them. The CDR3 covers 13 residues. In nucleotides, the CDR3 is TGCAGCGTCACCGGGGACACCTCCTACGAGCAGTACTTC. It translates to CSVTGDTSYEQYF.

The count of this clone is one. The rearrangement joins TRBV5-1 to TRBJ2-3; 9 positions agree with TRBD1. The length of the CDR3 is 16 residues. Germline V gene data show CDR1 as SGHRS and CDR2 as YFSETQ. With V trimmed by 2 bases and J by 1 base, 5 bases remained unmatched. CDR3 in amino acids: CASSLQGAIRTDTQYF. The CDR3 nucleotides read TGCGCCAGCAGCTTACAGGGGGCGATTCGCACAGATACGCAGTATTTT.

The J gene is TRBJ2-1, the V gene TRBV9; D is uncertain. The CDR3 covers 15 residues. V lost 0 bases to trimming and J lost 0 bases, with 7 bases between them. Germline V gene sequence: CDR1 SGDLS, CDR2 YYNGEE. The CDR3 DNA reads as TGTGCCAGCAGCGTAGGGTGGAGCTCCTACAATGAGCAGTTCTTC. It yields the protein CASSVGWSSYNEQFF.

This clone was counted between two and nine times. V gene TRBV29-1 combines with J gene TRBJ1-1, with 8 bases that match TRBD1. The junction had 4 bases not matched to a gene; V was cut back by 6 bases and J by 7 bases. This CDR3 is 11 amino acids long. The germline V gene encodes CDR1 SQVTM and CDR2 ANQGSEA. CDR3 loop: CSVRTGLEAFF. Here the CDR3 DNA reads TGCAGCGTCCGGACAGGGCTTGAAGCTTTCTTT.

Turning to this clone: Other DNA sequences in this sample translate to the same CDR3. V is TRBV28 and J is TRBJ2-1; 10 bases are a match to TRBD1. From germline, CDR1 is MDHEN and CDR2 SYDVKM. The V gene end was trimmed by 4 bases and the J gene end by 8 bases; junction bases not matched to a gene: 8. The CDR3 has 15 residues. The CDR3 spells CASSSRTGGRDEQFF. The CDR3 nucleotides are TGTGCCAGCAGTTCGCGGACAGGGGGGAGGGATGAGCAGTTCTTC.

The V call is TRBV2, the J call TRBJ2-7, with 7 bases identical to TRBD2. Germline loops: CDR1 SNHLY, CDR2 FYNNEI. This CDR3 is 13 amino acids long. V trimming: 8 bases; J trimming: 4 bases; junction bases outside the gene matches: 8. The CDR3: CASQRTSRYEQYF. The CDR3 coding sequence is TGTGCCAGCCAAAGGACTAGTCGGTACGAGCAGTACTTC.

This clone was seen only once. The chain couples TRBV19 to TRBJ1-1, with TRBD1 as a possible D gene (5 bases). V was cut by 6 bases and J by 3 bases, with 8 bases left in between. Germline CDR1 and CDR2: LNHDA and SQIVND (reference sequence). This CDR3 region has 12 residues. The CDR3 region is CASRRTYTEAFF. CDR3 sequence (DNA): TGTGCCAGTAGGAGGACATACACTGAAGCTTTCTTT.

This chain connects TRBV19 to TRBJ2-1; TRBD2 matches 9 bases. The germline V gene has CDR1 LNHDA and CDR2 SQIVND (reference sequence). This CDR3 has 16 amino acids. V gave up 5 bases and J gave up 4 bases; unmatched junction bases: 9. DNA of the CDR3: TGTGCCAGTAGTCCCAGACTAGCGGAGAGTTACAATGAGCAGTTCTTC. Translated: CASSPRLAESYNEQFF.

This rearrangement joins TRBV19 to TRBJ2-7, with TRBD1 matching 11 bases. Trimming at V came to 4 bases and at J to 2 bases, leaving 4 bases not matched to a gene. The CDR3 sequence is 15 residues long. Per germline, CDR1 LNHDA and CDR2 SQIVND (reference sequence). The CDR3 reads CASSRGQGGTYEQYF. The CDR3, as DNA: TGTGCCAGTAGTAGGGGACAGGGGGGGACCTACGAGCAGTACTTC.

This clone was picked up a small number of times. V and J are TRBV5-1 and TRBJ2-2, with TRBD2 matching 9 bases. The CDR3 consists of 15 residues. CDR1 SGHRS and CDR2 YFSETQ come from the germline V gene. V lost 1 base, J lost 5 bases, and 3 bases stayed unmatched. The chain's CDR3 is CASSLTSGLTGELFF. For the CDR3, the DNA is TGCGCCAGCAGCTTGACTAGCGGGCTTACCGGGGAGCTGTTTTTT.

The chain combines TRBV6-4 with TRBJ1-2; 10 nucleotides match TRBD1. V lost 6 bases and J lost 8; bases outside the gene matches: 6. The CDR3 extends over 13 amino acids. Germline V CDR1 and CDR2: MRHNA, SNTAGT. The CDR3 DNA is TGTGCCAGCAGGAACGGACAGGGGGAAGGCTACACCTTC. Its protein is CASRNGQGEGYTF.

The genes are TRBV14 and TRBJ2-3, with D uncertain. Germline V gene lookup returns CDR1 SGHDN and CDR2 FVKESK. V dropped 4 bases and J dropped 1 base, with 12 bases sitting between them. The CDR3 is made up of 15 amino acids. The CDR3 DNA is TGTGCCAGCAGCCCGACGATCCTAGGCACAGATACGCAGTATTTT. This sequence encodes CASSPTILGTDTQYF.

The chain has TRBV2 and TRBJ2-5; TRBD2 might be the D (6 bases). Deletions cut 6 bases from V and 5 bases from J, with 19 bases between. CDR1 and CDR2 (germline): SNHLY, FYNNEI. CDR3 length: 15 amino acids. The CDR3 sequence: CASRPWTTGGETQYF. CDR3 nucleotides: TGTGCCAGCAGACCATGGACAACTGGAGGGGAGACCCAGTACTTC.

CDR3 sequence: CASSLAGGGTQYF. CDR3 coding DNA: TGTGCCAGCAGTTTAGCGGGAGGCGGGACCCAGTACTTC. The chain joins TRBV6-5 to TRBJ2-5; 10 nucleotides align to TRBD2. CDR1 and CDR2 from the germline V gene are MNHEY and SVGAGI. Unmatched junction bases numbered 3, after V lost 4 bases and J lost 7 bases. The CDR3 has 13 amino acids.

This chain uses TRBV28 with TRBJ1-2; weak D call: TRBD1 (6 bases). This CDR3 region has 14 residues. V was clipped by 4 bases and J by 7 bases, with 16 bases between them. Germline values: CDR1 MDHEN, CDR2 SYDVKM. CDR3 sequence reads: CASSSDRPASGYTF. CDR3 nucleotide sequence: TGTGCCAGCAGTTCGGACAGACCCGCGAGTGGCTACACCTTC.

The CDR3 DNA is TGTGCCAGCAGCCAATCAGGCCTAGCGGGAGGAGGAGAGACCCAGTACTTC. As protein: CASSQSGLAGGGETQYF. The chain couples TRBV16 to TRBJ2-5, with 11 positions matching TRBD2. Germline CDR1 is KGHSY and CDR2 is FQNENV. There are 17 residues in the CDR3. Trimming removed 0 bases from V and 4 bases from J; junction bases left unmatched: 7.

In nucleotides, the CDR3 is TGCAGCGTTGATGCGGGGGTGGCCACCGGGGAGCTGTTTTTT. This encodes CSVDAGVATGELFF. The genes are TRBV29-1 and TRBJ2-2, with TRBD2 matching over 7 bases. Germline V gene sequence: CDR1 SQVTM, CDR2 ANQGSEA. V lost 3 bases to trimming and J lost 4 bases; unmatched junction nucleotides: 5. CDR3 size: 14 residues.